The T cell receptor beta chain described here comes from a study of blood T cell repertoires in COVID-19 (dated by TCRdb to between 2020 and 2021). About the full investigation: Samples covering the acute and convalescent phases of COVID-19 were provided by collaborators in the United States, Italy and Spain. Subjects who had been exposed to COVID-19, were actively infected with it, or had recovered from it provided the deeply sampled blood TCRbeta repertoires that made up the dataset. HLA class I and class II types, where available, came from metadata supplied by the sample provider rather than from assay-based typing. The prospective study material was composed of cDNA or gDNA derived from T cells, B-cell-depleted T cells, or PBMCs. A freely available public database, intended as a resource for researchers studying the immune response to SARS-CoV-2, is where the repertoires were released. Sample metadata almost always included a de-identified subject ID, COVID-19 status, age in years and sex. Samples were obtained from the ongoing ImmuneRACE study (first 160 participants) and from roughly 1,300 subjects provided by 6 global collaborators. Overall study outcomes, separate from this receptor: How much clinical and demographic metadata was included differed by source and by participant, and the metadata was provided uncurated.

Points on this clone: What antigen it recognizes has not been identified. The record has no base qualities; no much larger clone is one base away.

Each collaborating institution followed its own protocols to collect whole blood in K2EDTA tubes. For TCRbeta analysis, collaborator samples were shipped as frozen whole blood, as isolated PBMCs, or as DNA extracted from either sample type. The immunoSEQ Assay, a bias-controlled multiplex PCR, was used to amplify TCRbeta CDR3 regions from genomic DNA. As for the original processing: Within the assay, amplification of reference gene primers was used to estimate how many nucleated cells each sample contained. To quantify the absolute abundance of each unique TCRbeta CDR3 rearrangement, sequence reads were collapsed and filtered. For each sample, productive Simpson clonality was calculated as the square root of Simpson's diversity index across productive rearrangements. The clones in this table, taken by TCRdb from immuneACCESS, are in-frame only. Not every clone is retained; where verified, under half of the shortfall comes from an unresolved V gene, and the cause of the rest is unknown. Clone size and V and J calls were adopted from that table, with D and trimming inferred from the DNA. This sample comprises approximately 240,000 clones, 80% to 85% of them detected only once. The top ten constitute approximately 18% of the sample.

The CDR3, from cysteine to phenylalanine, totals 21 residues. The sequence is cut down to CDR3 DNA, 63 bases in frame from base 1. The sequence derives from a woman aged 80 or older with active or convalescent COVID-19. The chain uses TRBV21-1 and TRBJ2-4; the table calls TRBD2, which could not be checked here. TRBV21-1 is a listed pseudogene. Specimen: peripheral blood. At the DNA level, the sequence is TGTGCCAGCAGCAAATGGTACCCGGGACCCCTTTTGGGGGGGGCCAAAAACATTCAGTACTTC. This gives the protein CASSKWYPGPLLGGAKNIQYF.